The 11 T cell receptor beta chains below were found in one sample sequenced in a study of shared clonotypes between healthy human individuals. Libraries were prepared by immunoSEQ multiplex PCR; TCRdb keeps only in-frame clonotypes and omits some of them. The data show 2.3 million or so clones, 90% to 95% seen once. Material: naive CD4+ T cells from PBMCs. Described subset: CD45RA+ positively selected. Source of these receptors: a man aged 18 to 35 in good health. Some clones in this sample may be carry-over from other donors' samples.

The chain combines TRBV6-1 with TRBJ1-5; a possible D gene is TRBD1 (5 bases). The V end lost 11 bases, the J end lost 0 bases, and 11 bases lay between the germline ends. CDR3 length equals 13 residues. Germline V gives CDR1 MNHNS, CDR2 SASEGT. The CDR3 spells CAAQADSNQPQHF. Here the CDR3 DNA reads TGTGCCGCACAGGCTGATAGCAATCAGCCCCAGCATTTT.

Details on this clone: The same CDR3 can be traced to other DNA sequences in this sample. The chain combines TRBV5-4 with TRBJ2-7; no clear D. Germline CDR1 is SGHNT and CDR2 is YYREEE (reference sequence). The CDR3 consists of 12 residues. Trimming pared 5 bases from V and 3 bases from J, leaving 9 bases between. CDR3 loop: CASSIDGYEQYF. CDR3 bases: TGTGCCAGCAGTATAGACGGCTACGAGCAGTACTTC.

The chain has TRBV19 and TRBJ1-2; tentative D call: TRBD1 (5 bases). The CDR3 is 14 amino acids. The germline V gene has CDR1 LNHDA and CDR2 SQIVND (reference sequence). Deletions cut 4 bases from V and 7 bases from J, with 16 bases between. The CDR3 loop is CASSTDWDLGGYTF. In DNA, the CDR3 is TGTGCCAGTAGTACAGACTGGGACCTGGGTGGCTACACCTTC.

The chain combines TRBV10-1 with TRBJ2-1; tentatively, D is TRBD2 (6 bases). The CDR3 covers 17 residues. Germline CDR1 is WNHNN and CDR2 is SYGVQD (reference sequence). Trimming pared 4 bases from V and 2 bases from J, leaving 18 bases between. The CDR3 bases are TGCGCCAGCAGTGCCCAGATCGCAACGGGAGCCTACAATGAGCAGTTCTTC. It specifies CASSAQIATGAYNEQFF.

V and J are TRBV10-2 and TRBJ2-2, with unresolved D. The CDR3 consists of 12 residues. CDR1 WSHSY and CDR2 SAAADI come from the germline V gene. Between the trimmed V and J ends, which lost 6 bases and 6 bases, there was a span of 8 bases. CDR3 coding DNA: TGCGCCAGCAGGGCCGGTCCCGGGGAGCTGTTTTTT. This encodes CASRAGPGELFF.

Only one count was recorded for this clone. This chain links TRBV11-3 with TRBJ1-1; D perhaps matches TRBD1 (5 bases). Per germline, CDR1 SGHNT and CDR2 YENEEA. Deletions cut 5 bases from V and 8 bases from J, with 12 bases between. The CDR3 is 12 residues long. In DNA, the CDR3 is TGTGCCAGCAGCCCCACCGGGGGGGAAGCTTTCTTT. This translates into CASSPTGGEAFF. The full variable domain, rest sourced from reference TRBV11-3 and TRBJ1-1, is EAGVVQSPRYKIIEKKQPVAFWCNPISGHNTLYWYLQNLGQGPELLIRYENEEAVDDSQLPKDRFSAERLKGVDSTLKIQPAELGDSAVYLCASSPTGGEAFFGQGTRLTVV.

Points on this clone: Other DNA sequences in the sample encode the same CDR3. The CDR3 DNA reads TGTGCCAGCAGCTTAGGGCAGGCCTACACCGGGGAGCTGTTTTTT. Translation: CASSLGQAYTGELFF. The gene calls are TRBV11-3 and TRBJ2-2; D not certain. Germline V gene lookup returns CDR1 SGHNT and CDR2 YENEEA. The V end lost 1 base, the J end lost 3 bases, and 9 bases lay between the germline ends. The CDR3 covers 15 residues.

Turning to this clone: The sample has other DNA sequences that encode this CDR3 too. The chain carries TRBV18 and TRBJ2-7, with 8 bases that match TRBD1. V trimming: 5 bases; J trimming: 2 bases; junction bases outside the gene matches: 5. Germline CDR1 KGHSH, CDR2 LQKENI. There are 14 residues in the CDR3. The CDR3 DNA sequence: TGTGCCAGCTCATTCGGGACAGGAACCTACGAGCAGTACTTC. Amino acid sequence: CASSFGTGTYEQYF.

This clone occurred once. The chain is built from TRBV11-2 and TRBJ2-7; D is possibly TRBD1 (5 bases). The germline V gene has CDR1 SGHAT and CDR2 FQNNGV. V was cut by 1 base and J by 0 bases, with 16 bases left in between. The CDR3 has 17 amino acids. The CDR3 protein is CASSLGSQGPLSYEQYF. DNA of the CDR3: TGTGCCAGCAGCTTAGGGTCGCAGGGTCCCCTCTCCTACGAGCAGTACTTC.

CDR3 DNA sequence: TGTGCCAGCTCATCGGACCGGGCCAAGAACACCATATATTTT. Its protein product is CASSSDRAKNTIYF. The chain has TRBV18 and TRBJ1-3; D call uncertain. V lost 5 bases to trimming and J lost 7 bases, with 15 bases between them. Looked up from germline, CDR1 is KGHSH and CDR2 is LQKENI. The CDR3 is 14 residues long.

CDR3 nucleotide sequence: TGTGCCAGCAGCCGCCCCCAGGTCTCTGGAAACACCATATATTTT. Protein product: CASSRPQVSGNTIYF. The chain links TRBV16 to TRBJ1-3; the D is unclear. Per germline, CDR1 KGHSY and CDR2 FQNENV. The length of the CDR3 is 15 residues. Trimming left V 4 bases short and J 0 bases short, with 10 bases between.